This is a list of T cell receptor beta chains from one sample in a study of technical replicates of blood from a few donors. Measured with immunoSEQ multiplex PCR; TCRdb has only the in-frame clones, and not every one. Seen here are about 76,000 clones, roughly nine tenths observed once, and the top ten hold 0.2% to 0.25%. The sequenced sample was T cells isolated from PBMCs. The receptors were gathered from a human donor in good health. CDR3s include the opening cysteine and the closing phenylalanine or tryptophan. Fields, in order: clone size, CDR3 length, D gene, J gene, V gene, CDR3 DNA, CDR3 protein. A D gene is named only where the DNA matches it firmly. A clone size is listed for some rows: how often the clone was seen (once, few, many), or a class if it is expanded.

once 14 TRBD1 TRBJ2-5 TRBV7-9 TGTGCCAGCACTTGGACAGGGGGAGAAGAGACCCAGTACTTC CASTWTGGEETQYF
. 20 TRBD1 TRBJ1-5 TRBV6-1 TGTGCCAGCAGTGAAGTTTACGGGACAGGGGCTCCCTATAGCAATCAGCCCCAGCATTTT CASSEVYGTGAPYSNQPQHF
. 16 TRBD1 TRBJ2-1 TRBV5-4 TGTGCCAGCAGCAAAGGAGGACAGGGGAAATACAATGAGCAGTTCTTC CASSKGGQGKYNEQFF
once 13 TRBD1 TRBJ1-1 TRBV10-1 TGCGCCAGCACCTCCGGGACAGGGGGAGTAGCTTTCTTT CASTSGTGGVAFF
once 11 TRBD1 TRBJ1-1 TRBV29-1 TGCAGCGTTGGGACAGGGATTGAAGCTTTCTTT CSVGTGIEAFF
. 12 . TRBJ2-5 TRBV30 TGTGCCTGGGACAGGAAAGAAGAGACCCAGTACTTC CAWDRKEETQYF
. 17 . TRBJ1-2 TRBV1 TGCACCAGCAGCCGGAACCGAATCTCGGGACAGAACTATGGCTACACCTTC CTSSRNRISGQNYGYTF
. 15 TRBD1 TRBJ1-2 TRBV4-1 TGCGCCAGCAGGTCACCGGGACAGAGCCTCTATGGCTACACCTTC CASRSPGQSLYGYTF
once 14 TRBD1 TRBJ2-7 TRBV4-2 TGTGCCAGCAGCCAAGGGCAGGGGGTCTACGAGCAGTACTTC CASSQGQGVYEQYF
. 11 . TRBJ1-2 TRBV2 TGTGCCAGCAGTGAGGAGGTAATCAACACCTTC CASSEEVINTF
. 16 . TRBJ2-6 TRBV5-6 TGTGCCAGCAGCTCTGTCTGGGGCTCAGGGGCCAACGTCCTGACTTTC CASSSVWGSGANVLTF
. 16 . TRBJ1-1 TRBV14 TGTGCCAGCAGCCAAGTGAGCGGTCAGATGAGCACTGAAGCTTTCTTT CASSQVSGQMSTEAFF
. 14 TRBD1 TRBJ1-1 TRBV30 TGTGCCTGGAGGATACAGGGGGGGAACACTGAAGCTTTCTTT CAWRIQGGNTEAFF
. 15 . TRBJ1-1 TRBV11-3 TGTGCCAGCAGCTTAAGTCCCAGGGAGGGCACTGAAGCTTTCTTT CASSLSPREGTEAFF
. 15 . TRBJ2-7 TRBV6-1 TGTGCCAGCAGTGAATTTTGGCAGGGAAGCTACGAGCAGTACTTC CASSEFWQGSYEQYF